A selection of T cell receptor beta chains follows, all from one sample in a study of blood T cell repertoires in COVID-19. Assay used: immunoSEQ multiplex PCR; TCRdb lists only in-frame clones, some missing. The sample has about 160,000 clones, 70% to 90% seen once. Sequenced sample: PBMCs or T cells enriched from blood (not recorded which). The receptor source for this set is a man aged 40-49 years who had recovered from COVID-19. Both conserved end residues are trimmed from each CDR3.

V gene: TRBV19; CDR3 protein: ASSARDRGGSPLH
V gene: TRBV27; CDR3 protein: ASSLWGLAGGGEQF
V gene: TRBV5-1; CDR3 protein: ASSLAPGSNTEAF
V gene: TRBV6-5; CDR3 protein: ASSYQSGGGGEKLF
V gene: TRBV10-1; CDR3 protein: ASTRDSNTGELF
V gene: TRBV20-1; CDR3 protein: SASIGTPYEQY
V gene: TRBV19; CDR3 protein: ASSIVGQGARNEQF
V gene: TRBV18; CDR3 protein: ASSPPGTVSGNTIY
V gene: TRBV24-1; CDR3 protein: ATSEGTGGGLEKLF
V gene: TRBV4-2; CDR3 protein: ASSQDAQRGAGGTDTQY
V gene: TRBV19; CDR3 protein: ASSAQTGGQPQH
V gene: TRBV4-1; CDR3 protein: ASSPPGFREQF
V gene: TRBV6-6; CDR3 protein: ASSSGREAGNTEAF
V gene: TRBV11-2; CDR3 protein: ASTSQPNTEAF
V gene: TRBV11-2; CDR3 protein: ASSLGTQTSGGARF
V gene: TRBV11-2; CDR3 protein: ASTDAGRGTQY
V gene: TRBV7-8; CDR3 protein: ASSFRSRAYEQY
V gene: TRBV5-3; CDR3 protein: ARSSPGLGTDTQY
V gene: TRBV29-1; CDR3 protein: SVEVTSAGQGTGELF
V gene: TRBV5-1; CDR3 protein: ASSLKSGVAQY
V gene: TRBV5-1; CDR3 protein: ASSRLAGEGGELF
V gene: TRBV28; CDR3 protein: ASSTGGLSNQPQH
V gene: TRBV14; CDR3 protein: ASSQVSSSYNEQF
V gene: TRBV30; CDR3 protein: AGNIRDTEETQY
V gene: TRBV7-8; CDR3 protein: ASSLVGTGIVYTEAF
V gene: TRBV18; CDR3 protein: ASSPGQGLYSNQPQH
V gene: TRBV25-1; CDR3 protein: ASRYGGSYNSPLH
V gene: TRBV6-5; CDR3 protein: ASRRVTGGESPLH
V gene: TRBV9; CDR3 protein: ASSVAGTRERQY
V gene: TRBV14; CDR3 protein: ASSPYRGIGGYT
V gene: TRBV19; CDR3 protein: ASSPGDQVYGYT
V gene: TRBV24-1; CDR3 protein: ATSDEQGFRDEQF
V gene: TRBV9; CDR3 protein: ASSSRGGEENGYT
V gene: TRBV7-2; CDR3 protein: ASSFLGGLGYGYT
V gene: TRBV2; CDR3 protein: ASSEFLGSFRSYNEQF
V gene: TRBV11-2; CDR3 protein: ASSLDSSGNTIY
V gene: TRBV5-1; CDR3 protein: ASSPFGASSGTQY
V gene: TRBV9; CDR3 protein: ASSGRGGETQY
V gene: TRBV19; CDR3 protein: ASSLWTSGGWQF
V gene: TRBV10-2; CDR3 protein: ASSESGGNTEAF
V gene: TRBV18; CDR3 protein: ASSPRQEEKGYT
V gene: TRBV5-3; CDR3 protein: ARGSGQGKGKNQPQH
V gene: TRBV7-2; CDR3 protein: ASSLVGQRLAGGRNTQY
V gene: TRBV5-6; CDR3 protein: ASSFVTEGQETQY
V gene: TRBV24-1; CDR3 protein: ATRATGVTDTQY
V gene: TRBV27; CDR3 protein: ASSPRTVNYGYT
V gene: TRBV7-6; CDR3 protein: ASSLDDRGTQPQH
V gene: TRBV18; CDR3 protein: ASSPPTGGGNTEAF
V gene: TRBV12-3/TRBV12-4; CDR3 protein: ASSVYYGYT
V gene: TRBV7-3; CDR3 protein: ASSAHRTQAGGKLYNEQF
V gene: TRBV5-1; CDR3 protein: ASSPGGWNTGELF
V gene: TRBV19; CDR3 protein: ASSPTARNSNQPQH
V gene: TRBV2; CDR3 protein: ASDPQRTEAF
V gene: TRBV3-1/TRBV3-2; CDR3 protein: ASSQADTRNTEAF
V gene: TRBV29-1; CDR3 protein: SFRRGNTGELF
V gene: TRBV6-5; CDR3 protein: ASSWNRAYGYT
V gene: TRBV18; CDR3 protein: ASSPPTGRVQETQY
V gene: TRBV4-2; CDR3 protein: ASSQTWAGAGTGELF
V gene: TRBV5-1; CDR3 protein: ASSLTGGRATNEKLF
V gene: TRBV2; CDR3 protein: ASSETIHEQY